The 5 T cell receptor beta chains given below trace back to one sample, sequenced in a study of human T cells and chemical hapten exposure. This sample's time point: patch test 1, 2 weeks after DPC sensitization. Documented treatment: therapeutic diphenylcyclopropenone sensitization with weekly scalp DPC. TCRdb ran MiXCR on the RACE reads and lists one entry per CDR3 protein. The sample records around 120,000 distinct CDR3 sequences, roughly 15% being singletons. Sequencing used whole blood, obtained in connection with sensitization to the hapten diphenylcyclopropenone (DPC). The origin of the receptors is a man younger than 30 with alopecia areata. Some clones in this sample may be carry-over from other donors' samples.

Note on this clonotype: A much larger clonotype is one base distant, so this may be a read error. This chain connects TRBV21-1 to TRBJ2-3; the DNA was not used to check the table's D call, TRBD2. TRBV21-1 is shown as a pseudogene. The CDR3 loop spans 18 amino acids. DNA of the CDR3: TGTGCCAGCAGCATTCCCTATCGAGCGGGGTACGGAACAGTTACGCAGTATTTT. Its protein product is CASSIPYRAGYGTVTQYF.

J is TRBJ1-2 and V is TRBV6-5, with a tentative D call TRBD1 (5 bases). The V end lost 5 bases, the J end lost 6 bases, and 7 bases lay between the germline ends. CDR3 length: 11 amino acids. The germline CDR1 and CDR2 sequences are MNHEY and SVGAGI. The CDR3 spells CASSGTDGYTF. Here the CDR3 DNA reads TGTGCCAGCAGTGGGACGGATGGCTACACCTTC.

V and J are TRBV7-9 and TRBJ2-5, with D tentatively TRBD1 (6 bases). Germline CDR1 SEHNR, CDR2 FQNEAQ (reference sequence). This CDR3 has 15 amino acids. V dropped 5 bases and J dropped 2 bases, with 15 bases sitting between them. In DNA form, the CDR3 reads TGTGCCAGCAGCGAACGAACAGGGACACAAGAGACCCAGTACTTC. As protein: CASSERTGTQETQYF.

This clonotype has at least ten counts. V and J are TRBV12-3 or TRBV12-4 and TRBJ1-1; 7 nucleotides match TRBD1. CDR3 length: 15 amino acids. With 6 bases clipped from V and 3 bases from J, the junction kept 10 bases outside the gene matches. The CDR3 sequence: CASRTYRDRYTEAFF. The CDR3 coding sequence is TGTGCCAGCAGGACGTATCGGGACAGATACACTGAAGCTTTCTTT.

V is TRBV11-2 and J is TRBJ2-3; D gene uncertain. Germline V gene lookup returns CDR1 SGHAT and CDR2 FQNNGV. Trimming pared 3 bases from V and 6 bases from J, leaving 13 bases between. CDR3 length: 14 amino acids. The CDR3 DNA reads as TGTGCCAGCAGCTTCTGGAATTATGCCGATACGCAGTATTTT. Residues: CASSFWNYADTQYF. The full variable domain, completed using reference TRBV11-2 and TRBJ2-3, is EAGVAQSPRYKIIEKRQSVAFWCNPISGHATLYWYQQILGQGPKLLIQFQNNGVVDDSQLPKDRFSAERLKGVDSTLKIQPAKLEDSAVYLCASSFWNYADTQYFGPGTRLTVL.